Listed here are 9 T cell receptor beta chains from one sample, sequenced in a study of cytomegalovirus exposure and HLA in healthy donors (dated by TCRdb to 2015 to 2018). Libraries were made using the immunoSEQ multiplex PCR assay. Drawn from immuneACCESS, this table holds only the in-frame rearrangements with V and J called that TCRdb kept. Clones are partly lost; checked studies trace under half to an unresolved V gene and leave the rest unexplained. The sample table records about 360,000 clones; more than 80% of these occur just once. The ten biggest clones cover about 0.8% of the sample. The sequenced sample consisted of PBMCs. Receptors were obtained from a woman aged 18-29 years in good health and CMV-seronegative.

The chain uses TRBV19 and TRBJ1-6; TRBD1 might be the D (6 bases). Between the trimmed V and J ends, which lost 5 bases and 9 bases, there was a span of 11 bases. Germline values: CDR1 LNHDA, CDR2 SQIVND (reference sequence). The CDR3 contains 13 residues. CDR3 sequence reads: CASSAGGLSPLHF. CDR3 DNA: TGTGCCAGTAGTGCCGGGGGGCTTTCACCCCTCCACTTT.

The chain carries TRBV27 and TRBJ2-5; a weak D match, TRBD2 (5 bases). V was cut by 5 bases and J by 1 base, with 17 bases left in between. The length of the CDR3 is 16 residues. Germline values: CDR1 MNHEY, CDR2 SMNVEV (reference sequence). This CDR3 reads CASSPRTLLLQETQYF. For the CDR3, the DNA is TGTGCCAGCAGTCCCCGGACTCTTCTCCTCCAAGAGACCCAGTACTTC.

This chain joins TRBV7-9 and TRBJ1-5; D may be TRBD1 (5 bases). With 4 bases removed from V and 6 bases from J, the gap between germline ends came to 16 bases. This CDR3 has 15 amino acids. Germline-derived CDR1 and CDR2 are SEHNR and FQNEAQ (reference sequence). The CDR3 DNA reads as TGTGCCAGCAGCTCCTACGGGGGAGCGGGTCAGCCCCAGCATTTT. Translation: CASSSYGGAGQPQHF.

This sequence joins TRBV9 and TRBJ2-1, with TRBD2 matching 7 bases. The germline gives CDR1 SGDLS, CDR2 YYNGEE. There are 17 residues in the CDR3. With 4 bases clipped from V and 6 bases from J, the junction kept 16 bases outside the gene matches. This CDR3 reads CASSSPPDGGSLNEQFF. The CDR3 nucleotides are TGTGCCAGCAGCTCCCCTCCTGACGGCGGGAGCCTCAATGAGCAGTTCTTC.

The chain is built from TRBV13 and TRBJ1-1; D not certain. The germline V gene has CDR1 PRHDT and CDR2 FYEKMQ (reference sequence). Trimming cost V 3 bases and J 3 bases, with 8 bases left between them. The CDR3 is made up of 13 amino acids. The DNA for the CDR3 is TGTGCCAGCAGCTTTACTAGGGACACTGAAGCTTTCTTT. Amino acids: CASSFTRDTEAFF.

The chain has TRBV5-1 and TRBJ1-3; D ambiguous. The germline V gene has CDR1 SGHRS and CDR2 YFSETQ. The V end lost 0 bases, the J end lost 4 bases, and 5 bases lay between the germline ends. The CDR3 totals 13 residues. CDR3 protein: CASSLEAGNTIYF. CDR3 nucleotide sequence: TGCGCCAGCAGCTTGGAAGCCGGAAACACCATATATTTT.

This clone was found once. This chain links TRBV4-2 with TRBJ1-5; D possibly corresponds to TRBD1 (6 bases). Germline values: CDR1 LGHNA, CDR2 YNFKEQ. The V and J ends lost 0 bases and 2 bases respectively, with 8 bases between them. This CDR3 contains 15 residues. This chain's CDR3 is CASSQEAGGNQPQHF. The CDR3 DNA reads TGTGCCAGCAGCCAAGAAGCAGGGGGCAATCAGCCCCAGCATTTT.

This chain joins TRBV11-2 and TRBJ1-1; D ambiguous. Germline V gene lookup returns CDR1 SGHAT and CDR2 FQNNGV. The germline V and J ends were trimmed by 2 bases and 0 bases, with 4 bases remaining between them. The CDR3 extends over 13 amino acids. The CDR3 here is CASSLYLNTEAFF. The CDR3, as DNA: TGTGCCAGCAGCTTATATTTGAACACTGAAGCTTTCTTT.

In this sample, this clone turned up once. The rearrangement joins TRBV7-9 to TRBJ1-5; D unclear. Germline V gives CDR1 SEHNR, CDR2 FQNEAQ (reference sequence). This CDR3 has 14 amino acids. The V end lost 3 bases, the J end lost 3 bases, and 9 bases lay between the germline ends. CDR3 region: CASSFLGPNQPQHF. CDR3 bases: TGTGCCAGCAGCTTTTTGGGCCCCAATCAGCCCCAGCATTTT.